The entry below describes one T cell receptor beta chain. TCR beta CDR3 regions were amplified from RNA. An initial round of RT-PCR targeting the TCR CDR3 relied on the HTBI primer set. TCRdb reprocessed the multiplex PCR reads with MiXCR, giving one entry per CDR3 protein. This sample has about 620,000 distinct CDR3 sequences, with 15% to 20% found just once. Diagnostic decisions used clinical symptoms, serum thyroxine and TRAb, thyroid ultrasound and orbital computed tomography. Germline loops: CDR1 SGHAT, CDR2 FQDESV (reference sequence). This CDR3 comprises 15 residues. The V and J ends lost 3 bases and 0 bases respectively, with 12 bases between them. This entry comes from a study of T cells in Graves' hyperthyroidism and ophthalmopathy.

The TCR originated in a woman aged 25 to 39 with Graves' hyperthyroidism. The V and J genes are TRBV11-1 and TRBJ2-7; D gene ambiguous. The specimen was blood. The CDR3: CASSFGDESSYEQYF. CDR3 DNA: TGTGCCAGCAGCTTTGGTGATGAAAGCTCCTACGAGCAGTACTTC.